This T cell receptor (beta chain) stems from a study of beta chain features in type 1 diabetes. In regard to this clone: Antigen: not known.

Study findings and constraints: VDJ junctions from patients with type 1 diabetes contained fewer insertions and more deletions. Shorter templates might be favored by PCR, equally in patients and controls. TCRB rearrangement may or may not be influenced by HLA type; here this remained unresolved.

By way of CD45RO/CCR7/CD25/CD127/CD95/CD27, the CD4+ regulatory, stem cell-like memory, central memory and naive cells were sorted. The CDR3 has 16 amino acids. CDR1 and CDR2 from the germline V gene are SGDLS and YYNGEE. V gave up 0 bases and J gave up 3 bases; unmatched junction bases: 5. The sequenced template was cDNA made from the entire isolated RNA. The assay was immunoSEQ multiplex PCR, and TCRdb's table has in-frame clones only and misses some. The table lists nearly 350,000 clones, 6.5% to 10% of them singletons, with around 0.45% in the top ten. Sequencing was carried out using central memory CD4+ T cells from blood. This sequence was found in a woman aged 18-29 years in good health. J is TRBJ2-7 and V is TRBV9, with 11 nucleotides matching TRBD2. Here the CDR3 reads CASSVDSSGRIYEQYF. The CDR3 DNA reads as TGTGCCAGCAGCGTAGATTCTAGCGGGAGGATCTACGAGCAGTACTTC.